This entry lists 5 T cell receptor beta chains sequenced from one sample in a study of CD8 T cells in ankylosing spondylitis. Overall study findings and caveats: Ankylosing spondylitis blood appeared to be characterized by a TCR beta motif of roughly eight highly homologous variants.

TCRdb passed the 5' RACE reads through MiXCR, listing each CDR3 protein once. The data show over 700,000 distinct CDR3 sequences, over 15% seen once. These receptors' targets are unknown. Sequences were obtained from blood, either unsorted or a sorted T cell fraction (not recorded which). All receptors come from a male donor with ankylosing spondylitis.

The rearrangement uses TRBV9 and TRBJ2-7, with 14 bases matching TRBD2. The CDR3 covers 15 residues. Per germline, CDR1 SGDLS and CDR2 YYNGEE. V dropped 6 bases and J dropped 2; count of bases not matched to a gene: 4. CDR3 amino acids: CASTETSGRAYEQYF. The CDR3 nucleotides are TGTGCCAGCACCGAGACTAGCGGGAGGGCCTACGAGCAGTACTTC. Full variable domain (missing parts from reference TRBV9 and TRBJ2-7): DSGVTQTPKHLITATGQRVTLRCSPRSGDLSVYWYQQSLDQGLQFLIQYYNGEERAKGNILERFSAQQFPDLHSELNLSSLELGDSALYFCASTETSGRAYEQYFGPGTRLTVT.

V gene TRBV2 combines with J gene TRBJ1-1; the D gene is possibly TRBD1 (6 bases). V gave up 3 bases and J gave up 0 bases, with 23 bases separating them. The germline V gene encodes CDR1 SNHLY and CDR2 FYNNEI. The CDR3 spans 19 residues. The CDR3 spells CASSEGGHLMGRLNTEAFF. The DNA for the CDR3 is TGTGCCAGCAGTGAGGGGGGACACCTTATGGGCCGATTGAACACTGAAGCTTTCTTT.

There are a few counts of this clonotype. The V and J genes are TRBV25-1 and TRBJ1-3; D might be TRBD1 (6 bases). The CDR3 loop spans 14 amino acids. Germline V lookup: CDR1 MGHDK, CDR2 SYGVNS. Trimming pared 8 bases from V and 5 bases from J, leaving 16 bases between. CDR3 bases: TGTGCCAGCCAAACTGGGGGCCGACGAAACACCATATATTTT. Translated, it gives CASQTGGRRNTIYF.

In this sample, this clonotype turned up a few times. The chain's CDR3 is CASSLPGLAGVGTGELFF. CDR3 DNA sequence: TGTGCCAGCAGCTTGCCGGGACTAGCGGGAGTCGGCACCGGGGAGCTGTTTTTT. The gene calls are TRBV5-5 and TRBJ2-2; 14 positions agree with TRBD2. From germline, CDR1 is SGHKS and CDR2 YYEKEE (reference sequence). The V gene end was trimmed by 1 base and the J gene end by 4 bases; junction bases not matched to a gene: 6. The CDR3 spans 18 residues.

The chain joins TRBV12-3 or TRBV12-4 to TRBJ1-5; D remains ambiguous. The CDR3 is made up of 14 amino acids. V was trimmed by 4 bases and J by 1 base, leaving 8 bases between them. The CDR3 region is CASSSSRSNQPQHF. The CDR3 DNA reads TGTGCCAGCAGTTCGTCTAGGAGCAATCAGCCCCAGCATTTT.